This note documents a single TCR beta chain sequence. Its antigen is still unknown. The sample belongs to a study of immune cell composition in non-small cell lung cancer. Normal lung was taken at the farthest possible site, at least 3 cm from tumour. Frozen unsorted single-cell suspensions supplied the genomic DNA. Study-wide findings and caveats: Smoking pack-years did not significantly correlate with tumour TCR-beta clonality.

Only in-frame clones appear in the TCRdb table, and some are missing; sequencing was by immunoSEQ multiplex PCR. The table records 2,500 to 3,500 clones, 60% to 85% of them present only once. The CDR3 length is 15 residues. V lost 2 bases, J lost 4 bases, and 5 bases stayed unmatched. Germline V gene sequence: CDR1 SGHAT, CDR2 FQNNGV. The V call is TRBV11-2, the J call TRBJ2-7; 10 bases are shared with TRBD2. Sequenced input: non-adjacent lung tissue. This TCR came from a human donor with non-small cell lung cancer. The CDR3 region is CASSLSSGRTYEQYF. The CDR3 DNA is TGTGCCAGCAGCTTAAGTAGCGGGAGGACTTACGAGCAGTACTTC.